The clone carrying this T cell receptor beta chain was detected a few times. No antigen is known for it. The time point is: week 47, end of study. The investigators gave 300 ug of mutant IDH1 20-mer peptide in each vaccine dose, together with topical imiquimod. Donors had new IDH1-mutant astrocytomas of WHO grade 3 or 4 (ATRX-lost). This specimen belongs to a study of a mutant IDH1 vaccine in newly diagnosed glioma. The overall study: Patients received vaccination from 4-6 weeks after radiotherapy alone, or with temozolomide cycles. Study findings and constraints: Whatever changes occurred in top peripheral T cell clonotypes seemed unrelated to pseudoprogression.

Assay: immunoSEQ multiplex PCR; the TCRdb copy retains only in-frame clones and omits some. The sample holds 30,000 to 40,000 clones, about nine tenths seen once. V dropped 7 bases and J dropped 4 bases, with 21 bases sitting between them. The germline V gene encodes CDR1 LNHDA and CDR2 SQIVND (reference sequence). This CDR3 comprises 16 residues. J is TRBJ2-3 and V is TRBV19; a possible D gene is TRBD2 (7 bases). The sample consisted of PBMCs, taken from a glioma patient whose treatment included an IDH1 peptide vaccine. The source of this sequence is a woman aged 40 to 50 with glioma. The CDR3 sequence: CASTWRSGGGADTQYF. CDR3 sequence (DNA): TGTGCCAGTACGTGGAGAAGTGGGGGGGGCGCAGATACGCAGTATTTT.